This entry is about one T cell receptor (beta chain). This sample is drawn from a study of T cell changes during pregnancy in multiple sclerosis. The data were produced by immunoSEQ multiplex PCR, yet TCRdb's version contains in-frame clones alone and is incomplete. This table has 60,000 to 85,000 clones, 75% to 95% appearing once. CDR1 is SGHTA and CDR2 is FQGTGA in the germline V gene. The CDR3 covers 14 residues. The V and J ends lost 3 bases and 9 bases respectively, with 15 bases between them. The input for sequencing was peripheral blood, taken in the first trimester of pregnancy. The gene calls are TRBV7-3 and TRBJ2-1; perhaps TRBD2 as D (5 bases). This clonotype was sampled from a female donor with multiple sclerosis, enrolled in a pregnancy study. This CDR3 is CASSLDGVWGEQFF. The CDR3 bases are TGTGCCAGCAGCTTGGACGGGGTCTGGGGTGAGCAGTTCTTC.